One sample yielded the 24 T cell receptor beta chains listed below, sequenced in a study of blood T cell repertoires in COVID-19. Here immunoSEQ multiplex PCR was the method, and the copy in TCRdb shows in-frame clones only, minus some. This table holds about 140,000 clones, approximately 87% found once. Sequencing was done on a sample of PBMCs or T cells enriched from blood (not recorded which). The source of these receptors is a man aged 60-69 years who had recovered from COVID-19.

The V call is TRBV7-9, the J call TRBJ2-1; 7 bases fit TRBD2. The CDR3 spans 14 residues. J lost 0 bases, V lost 6 bases, and 2 bases had no gene match. Germline CDR1 is SEHNR and CDR2 is FQNEAQ (reference sequence). The CDR3 is CASRGLGSYNEQFF. CDR3 DNA: TGTGCCAGCAGAGGACTAGGCTCCTACAATGAGCAGTTCTTC.

V and J are TRBV3-1 (or the pseudogene TRBV3-2) and TRBJ2-5; D is perhaps TRBD1 (5 bases). The CDR3 is made up of 17 amino acids. V shed 6 bases and J shed 1 base, with 21 bases lying between them. Germline-derived CDR1 and CDR2 are LGHDT and YNNKEL (reference sequence). CDR3 DNA sequence: TGTGCCAGCAGAAATAATCCCTCTAGGGGCGGCCAAGAGACCCAGTACTTC. It is translated as CASRNNPSRGGQETQYF.

The rearrangement uses TRBV5-4 and TRBJ2-7, with D maybe TRBD1 (6 bases). This CDR3 has 14 amino acids. V was clipped by 1 base and J by 7 bases, with 15 bases between them. The germline V gene has CDR1 SGHNT and CDR2 YYREEE (reference sequence). The DNA of the CDR3 is TGTGCCAGCAGCTTGTGGCAGGGGAATGAGGAGCAGTACTTC. It encodes CASSLWQGNEEQYF.

This clone was recorded only once. As DNA, the CDR3 is TGTGCCAGCAGCCCCGGGACAGGGCCCGTCCCAGGGTACTTC. It translates to CASSPGTGPVPGYF. The chain uses TRBV2 and TRBJ2-7; TRBD1 aligns across 9 bases. Germline V lookup: CDR1 SNHLY, CDR2 FYNNEI. V gave up 6 bases and J gave up 12 bases; unmatched junction bases: 15. The CDR3 has 14 residues.

This sequence joins TRBV5-1 and TRBJ1-1; 7 bases are shared with TRBD1. The CDR3 is 13 amino acids. Germline trimming cut 4 bases from V and 12 bases from J; bases unmatched to any gene: 12. Germline loops: CDR1 SGHRS, CDR2 YFSETQ. CDR3 sequence reads: CASSPGTDQTSFF. The CDR3 DNA follows: TGCGCCAGCAGCCCCGGGACAGACCAAACATCTTTCTTT. Together with reference TRBV5-1 and TRBJ1-1, the CDR3 gives the full variable domain: KAGVTQTPRYLIKTRGQQVTLSCSPISGHRSVSWYQQTPGQGLQFLFEYFSETQRNKGNFPGRFSGRQFSNSRSEMNVSTLELGDSALYLCASSPGTDQTSFFGQGTRLTVV.

This chain connects TRBV28 to TRBJ2-1, with TRBD2 as a possible D gene (6 bases). Looked up from germline, CDR1 is MDHEN and CDR2 is SYDVKM. Trimming removed 5 bases from V and 7 bases from J, with 18 bases in between. CDR3 length equals 15 residues. The CDR3 region is CASSPRMPRGNEQFF. The CDR3 DNA reads TGTGCCAGCAGTCCTCGAATGCCCCGGGGGAATGAGCAGTTCTTC.

The CDR3 here is CSPDTGVGAFF. CDR3 DNA sequence: TGCAGCCCAGACACAGGGGTTGGGGCTTTCTTT. This chain uses TRBV29-1 with TRBJ1-1, with TRBD1 matching over 7 bases. J was trimmed by 11 bases and V by 8 bases; bases with no gene match: 11. The CDR3 is 11 residues long. The germline V gene encodes CDR1 SQVTM and CDR2 ANQGSEA.

J is TRBJ1-1 and V is TRBV6-5; TRBD1 matches 7 bases. Trimming cost V 2 bases and J 1 base; bases outside gene matches: 1. CDR3 length: 14 amino acids. Looked up from germline, CDR1 is MNHEY and CDR2 is SVGAGI. The CDR3 region has the DNA TGTGCCAGCAGTTACCGACAGGGGAACACTGAAGCTTTCTTT. It translates to CASSYRQGNTEAFF.

This rearrangement joins TRBV25-1 to TRBJ2-5; maybe TRBD2 (6 bases). There are 14 residues in the CDR3. V lost 1 base and J 5 bases, leaving 11 bases between the germline ends. Germline loops: CDR1 MGHDK, CDR2 SYGVNS. CDR3 loop: CASSEFRGSETQYF. DNA for the CDR3: TGTGCCAGCAGTGAATTCCGGGGGTCGGAGACCCAGTACTTC.

This chain connects TRBV6-5 to TRBJ2-7; D uncertain. Germline loops: CDR1 MNHEY, CDR2 SVGAGI. The CDR3 runs to 15 residues. V was pared by 0 bases and J by 2 bases, with 11 bases between. CDR3 protein: CASSYSPGRTYEQYF. In DNA, the CDR3 is TGTGCCAGCAGTTACTCGCCAGGCCGGACCTACGAGCAGTACTTC.

This clone was picked up one time. CDR3: CASSVGPDRANSPLHF. CDR3 in DNA: TGTGCCAGCAGCGTAGGTCCGGACAGGGCGAATTCACCCCTCCACTTT. The chain has TRBV9 and TRBJ1-6; TRBD1 agrees at 8 bases. The V segment lost 0 bases and the J segment 7 bases; nucleotides outside the gene matches: 6. Germline loops: CDR1 SGDLS, CDR2 YYNGEE. The CDR3 sequence is 16 residues long.

This chain uses TRBV11-2 with TRBJ1-1, with D perhaps TRBD1 (5 bases). Germline V gene data show CDR1 as SGHAT and CDR2 as FQNNGV. The CDR3 covers 12 residues. Trimming removed 2 bases from V and 6 bases from J, with 7 bases in between. The CDR3 DNA sequence: TGTGCCAGCAGCTTAAGACAGTCTGAAGCTTTCTTT. Translated: CASSLRQSEAFF.

V and J are TRBV19 and TRBJ2-5; D is ambiguous. The V end was cut by 4 bases, the J end by 2 bases, with 8 bases between. The germline CDR1 and CDR2 sequences are LNHDA and SQIVND (reference sequence). The CDR3 has 13 residues. CDR3 DNA sequence: TGTGCCAGTAGTACGTCCCGGCAAGAGACCCAGTACTTC. This codes for CASSTSRQETQYF. The whole variable domain, remainder taken from reference TRBV19 and TRBJ2-5, is DGGITQSPKYLFRKEGQNVTLSCEQNLNHDAMYWYRQDPGQGLRLIYYSQIVNDFQKGDIAEGYSVSREKKESFPLTVTSAQKNPTAFYLCASSTSRQETQYFGPGTRLLVL.

V and J are TRBV28 and TRBJ2-7, with 7 bases that match TRBD1. The CDR3 runs to 14 residues. The germline gives CDR1 MDHEN, CDR2 SYDVKM. V was pared by 2 bases and J by 6 bases, with 7 bases of the junction left unmatched. The CDR3 sequence is CASSLLVSGGEQYF. The CDR3 DNA reads TGTGCCAGCAGTTTACTAGTTTCAGGGGGCGAGCAGTACTTC.

The table lists this clone with a count of one. The chain has TRBV5-1 and TRBJ1-1, with no clear D. The CDR3 runs 15 residues. The V and J ends lost 0 bases and 4 bases respectively, with 13 bases between them. CDR1 and CDR2 from the germline V gene are SGHRS and YFSETQ. CDR3 protein: CASSLDPGLSTEAFF. The CDR3 nucleotides are TGCGCCAGCAGCTTGGATCCGGGATTGAGCACTGAAGCTTTCTTT.

The V call is TRBV6-5, the J call TRBJ2-7; maybe TRBD2 (5 bases). The CDR3 spans 13 residues. From germline, CDR1 is MNHEY and CDR2 SVGAGI. The germline V and J ends were trimmed by 8 bases and 2 bases, with 13 bases remaining between them. Here the CDR3 DNA reads TGTGCCAGCTTCGAGGGCTGGGCCTACGAGCAGTACTTC. Translated: CASFEGWAYEQYF.

This rearrangement joins TRBV7-8 to TRBJ1-1; D is unresolved. CDR1 is SGHVS, CDR2 FQNEAQ, per germline. The CDR3 length is 16 residues. Between the trimmed V and J ends, which lost 5 bases and 0 bases, there was a span of 16 bases. Here the CDR3 DNA reads TGTGCCAGCAGCAAAAGACCGTCAGGCATGAACACTGAAGCTTTCTTT. Translation: CASSKRPSGMNTEAFF.

This rearrangement joins TRBV7-8 to TRBJ2-5; TRBD1 aligns across 11 bases. Unmatched junction bases numbered 3, after V lost 5 bases and J lost 4 bases. CDR3 length: 14 residues. Germline V gene sequence: CDR1 SGHVS, CDR2 FQNEAQ. The CDR3 reads CASSPDRGLETQYF. In nucleotides, the CDR3 is TGTGCCAGCAGCCCGGACAGGGGGCTAGAGACCCAGTACTTC.

The rearrangement uses TRBV5-1 and TRBJ1-4; D may be TRBD1 (6 bases). The CDR3 has 15 residues. V shed 4 bases and J shed 3 bases, with 13 bases lying between them. CDR1 and CDR2 from the germline V gene are SGHRS and YFSETQ. The DNA of the CDR3 is TGCGCCAGCAGCCAAAACAGGGTACCTAATGAAAAACTGTTTTTT. It translates to CASSQNRVPNEKLFF.

This clone was counted a few times. The chain has TRBV28 and TRBJ1-1, with a tentative D call TRBD1 (5 bases). In germline, CDR1 is MDHEN, CDR2 SYDVKM. Trimming shortened V by 3 bases and J by 3 bases, and 8 bases separated the two germline ends. The CDR3 contains 13 residues. CDR3 loop: CASSLDTYTEAFF. CDR3 sequence (DNA): TGTGCCAGCAGTTTGGACACCTACACTGAAGCTTTCTTT.

This clone was observed once. V usage is TRBV6-5 and J usage is TRBJ1-5; TRBD1 might be the D (6 bases). V lost 5 bases to trimming and J lost 8 bases, with 16 bases between them. Germline CDR1 reads MNHEY; CDR2 reads SVGAGI. CDR3 length equals 14 residues. CDR3 amino acids: CASSQQGRWEPQHF. Written as DNA, the CDR3 is TGTGCCAGCAGTCAACAGGGACGCTGGGAGCCCCAGCATTTT.

The chain carries TRBV10-3 and TRBJ2-3, with D tentatively TRBD1 (6 bases). CDR1 and CDR2 (germline): ENHRY, SYGVKD. The V gene lost 3 bases and the J gene lost 2 bases, with 12 bases spanning the gap. There are 15 residues in the CDR3. CDR3 nucleotides: TGTGCCATCAGTGACCAGGACAGACACACAGATACGCAGTATTTT. Translation: CAISDQDRHTDTQYF.

This chain uses TRBV10-3 with TRBJ2-3; possible D gene TRBD2, 5 bases. The CDR3 has 13 amino acids. V lost 4 bases, J lost 2 bases, and 7 bases lay in between. Per germline, CDR1 ENHRY and CDR2 SYGVKD. The CDR3 DNA reads TGTGCCATCAGTGGTGACTACACAGATACGCAGTATTTT. It specifies CAISGDYTDTQYF.

This clone was counted a single time. This rearrangement joins TRBV18 to TRBJ2-7; no clear D. Per the germline V gene, CDR1 is KGHSH and CDR2 is LQKENI. The V and J ends lost 0 bases and 5 bases respectively, with 11 bases between them. CDR3 length equals 14 residues. The CDR3 sequence: CASSPPPNRHEQYF. The CDR3 nucleotides read TGTGCCAGCTCACCACCTCCTAATCGCCACGAGCAGTACTTC.